Following are 16 T cell receptor beta chains from one sample sequenced in a study of tissue T cells after allogeneic stem cell transplantation. Clones were read by immunoSEQ multiplex PCR, and TCRdb kept only the in-frame ones, dropping some. There are 17,000 or so clones in the sample; roughly 72% occur only once, and 0.93% lies in the top ten. Material for sequencing was spleen. Receptors originate from a female BALB/c mouse in good health. The MHC haplotype of this mouse line is H2-d.

Comment on this clone: Here the gene names and germline are mouse. The read halts 1 residue ahead of the CDR3 end, with the missing end drawn from the germline J gene. The rearrangement uses TRBV2 and TRBJ1-2; D unclear. The CDR3 runs 14 residues. Trimming took 1 base from V and 0 from J, leaving 6 bases between them. Per germline, CDR1 LGHNA and CDR2 YSYQKL. Incomplete CDR3 DNA: TGTGCCAGCAGCCAAGGCAATTCAAACTCCGACTACACC. Its protein is CASSQGNSNSDYT. The entire CDR3 sequence reads CASSQGNSNSDYTF. Looking up the rest from reference TRBV2 and TRBJ1-2 gives the full variable domain: DPKIIQKPKYLVAVTGSEKILICEQYLGHNAMYWYRQSAKKPLEFMFSYSYQKLMDNQTASSRFQPQSSKKNHLDLQITALKPDDSATYFCASSQGNSNSDYTFGSGTRLLVI.

A remark on this clone: Mouse names are used for the genes. The CDR3 extends 1 residue past the end of the read, so its final part is completed from the germline J gene. This rearrangement joins TRBV14 to TRBJ1-2; 7 bases match TRBD1. Per the germline V gene, CDR1 is SGHDT and CDR2 is FRDEAV. This CDR3 contains 15 residues. The V segment lost 3 bases and the J segment 0 bases; nucleotides outside the gene matches: 5. CDR3 DNA, as far as it was read: TGTGCCAGCAGTTCTGGGCAGGGGGCAAACTCCGACTACACC. Protein sequence: CASSSGQGANSDYT. The CDR3, in full, reads CASSSGQGANSDYTF.

For this clone: The genes are named according to mouse. The read falls 1 residue short of the CDR3 end, and the missing part is taken from the germline J gene. The chain employs TRBV31 and TRBJ2-5, with D perhaps TRBD2 (7 bases). The CDR3 is made up of 12 amino acids. The germline V and J ends were trimmed by 4 bases and 5 bases, with 10 bases remaining between them. Germline CDR1 is GKSSPN and CDR2 is SITVG. CDR3 residues: CAWIGGRDTQYF. The sequenced part of the CDR3 DNA is TGTGCCTGGATAGGGGGGCGAGACACCCAGTAC.

A note on this clone: Mouse gene names and germline throughout. The CDR3 extends 1 residue past the end of the read, so its final part is completed from the germline J gene. The gene calls are TRBV1 and TRBJ2-7, with D unresolved. V gave up 0 bases and J gave up 7 bases, with 4 bases separating them. This CDR3 is built from 11 residues. The germline CDR1 and CDR2 sequences are NSQYPW and LRSPGD (reference sequence). The CDR3: CTCSADREQYF. The CDR3 bases that were read are TGCACCTGCAGTGCAGATCGCGAACAGTAC.

This clone came up a few times. The listed genes are named as in mouse. Read coverage stops 1 residue before the CDR3 terminus; the germline J gene supplies the remainder. This sequence joins TRBV13-2 and TRBJ2-5; 12 positions agree with TRBD2. Germline assignment: CDR1 NNHNN and CDR2 SYGAGS (reference sequence). Trimming took 3 bases from V and 5 from J; bases not matched to a gene: 4. The CDR3 covers 15 residues. CDR3 DNA (partial): TGTGCCAGCGGTGGGGGACTGGGGGGAAGAGACACCCAGTAC. Its protein product is CASGGGLGGRDTQY. The entire CDR3 protein reads CASGGGLGGRDTQYF.

In its sample, this clone was seen once. The genes and germline here are from mouse. The CDR3 end lies 1 residue beyond the end of the read and is filled in from the germline J gene. J is TRBJ2-5 and V is TRBV1, with 8 bases aligning to TRBD2. Germline CDR1 NSQYPW, CDR2 LRSPGD (reference sequence). The V and J ends lost 3 bases and 4 bases, in that order; junction bases with no gene match: 0. CDR3 length: 13 residues. The chain's CDR3 is CTCSAGGEDTQYF. Incomplete CDR3 DNA: TGCACCTGCAGTGCTGGGGGGGAAGACACCCAGTAC.

This clone has only a few counts. Germline and genes: mouse. The sequenced fragment ends 1 residue before the CDR3 boundary, so the rest is inferred from the germline J gene. The chain links TRBV13-1 to TRBJ1-2; 12 positions match TRBD1. The trim removed 5 bases at V and 3 bases at J, leaving 2 bases unmatched. The CDR3 length is 14 residues. Germline V gene sequence: CDR1 NSHNY, CDR2 SYGAGN. CDR3: CASRGTGGDSDYTF. CDR3 DNA (partial): TGTGCCAGCAGAGGGACAGGGGGCGACTCCGACTACACC.

For this clone: Genes and germline come from the mouse. Incomplete CDR3 DNA: TGTGCCAGCGGTGACTGGGGGGAAACGCTGTAT. Amino acids: CASGDWGETLY. Given in full, the CDR3 is CASGDWGETLYF. The V gene is TRBV13-2, the J gene TRBJ2-3, with TRBD2 matching 7 bases. The read terminates 1 residue before the CDR3 end, so the remaining end is supplied by the germline J gene. In germline, CDR1 is NNHNN, CDR2 SYGAGS (reference sequence). The length of the CDR3 is 12 residues. The trim removed 2 bases at V and 6 bases at J, leaving 0 bases unmatched.

This clone came up a few times. Gene labels here are mouse ones. The read terminates 1 residue ahead of where the CDR3 ends, so the germline J gene completes it. The chain links TRBV5 to TRBJ2-2, with 7 bases matching TRBD1. The J segment lost 1 base and the V segment lost 2 bases, leaving 1 base of the junction unmatched. From germline, CDR1 is LGHNA and CDR2 YNLKQL (reference sequence). The CDR3 has 15 residues. CDR3 residues: CASSQRTGNTGQLYF. CDR3 DNA, as far as it was read: TGTGCCAGCAGCCAAAGGACAGGAAACACCGGGCAGCTCTAC.

To note about this clone: The genes are named according to mouse. The sequenced fragment ends 1 residue before the CDR3 boundary, so the rest is inferred from the germline J gene. The chain recombines TRBV13-3 with TRBJ1-5, with 7 bases identical to TRBD1. Germline V gene data show CDR1 as NNHDY and CDR2 as SYVADS. The CDR3 runs to 15 residues. Trimming removed 2 bases from V and 0 bases from J; junction bases left unmatched: 2. CDR3 sequence reads: CASSEGQNNNQAPLF. The part of the CDR3 DNA that was read is TGTGCCAGCAGTGAGGGACAGAATAACAACCAGGCTCCGCTT.

With regard to this clone: Mouse gene names apply. The read stops 1 residue short of the end of the CDR3; the missing end is completed from the germline J gene. This chain joins TRBV3 and TRBJ2-7; 8 bases align to TRBD2. The germline CDR1 and CDR2 sequences are SNHLY and FYNGKV (reference sequence). CDR3 length: 14 residues. The J segment lost 5 bases and the V segment lost 5 bases, leaving 8 bases of the junction unmatched. CDR3 protein: CASSQDKTGDEQYF. The CDR3 DNA, read in part, is TGTGCCAGCAGCCAAGATAAGACTGGGGATGAACAGTAC.

A word on this clone: The listed genes are named as in mouse. Sequencing ends 1 residue short of the CDR3 end; the germline J gene provides the rest. The chain employs TRBV1 and TRBJ1-1; D is unresolved. Per the germline V gene, CDR1 is NSQYPW and CDR2 is LRSPGD (reference sequence). The CDR3 extends over 14 amino acids. The germline V and J ends were trimmed by 0 bases and 0 bases, with 5 bases remaining between them. The CDR3 bases that were read are TGCACCTGCAGTGCAGATCCAGCAAACACAGAAGTCTTC. It translates to CTCSADPANTEVF. The CDR3 in full is CTCSADPANTEVFF.

Comments on this clone: Here the gene names and germline are mouse. The missing CDR3 end, 1 residue past where the read stops, is filled in from the germline J gene. V and J are TRBV31 and TRBJ1-3; no firm D call. Germline V CDR1 and CDR2: GKSSPN, SITVG. V was cut by 1 base and J by 0 bases, with 10 bases left in between. This CDR3 has 15 residues. CDR3: CAWSQDKPSGNTLYF. CDR3 DNA (partial): TGTGCCTGGAGTCAAGACAAACCTTCTGGAAATACGCTCTAT.

A word on this clone: Gene names refer to mouse genes. CDR3: CASSIRDNDSGNTLYF. The DNA read from the CDR3 is TGTGCCAGCAGCATCCGGGACAACGATTCTGGAAATACGCTCTAT. The chain joins TRBV4 to TRBJ1-3, with D possibly being TRBD1 (6 bases). Read sequence stops 1 residue before the CDR3 end, and the germline J gene provides the missing end. The CDR3 sequence is 16 residues long. In germline, CDR1 is LGHDT, CDR2 YNNKQL (reference sequence). The germline V and J ends were trimmed by 5 bases and 0 bases, with 14 bases remaining between them.

Regarding this clone: These gene names are mouse names. Sequencing ends 1 residue short of the CDR3 end; the germline J gene provides the rest. The V and J genes are TRBV1 and TRBJ2-5; D is unresolved. The germline gives CDR1 NSQYPW, CDR2 LRSPGD (reference sequence). The CDR3 has 14 residues. Trimming pared 0 bases from V and 0 bases from J, leaving 4 bases between. CDR3 DNA, as far as it was read: TGCACCTGCAGTGCAGAGGGGAACCAAGACACCCAGTAC. This sequence encodes CTCSAEGNQDTQY. The whole CDR3 sequence reads CTCSAEGNQDTQYF.

About this clone itself: The genes and germline here are from mouse. The read finishes 1 residue shy of the CDR3 end, and the germline J gene is used to complete it. V is TRBV19 and J is TRBJ2-2; a weak D match, TRBD1 (5 bases). The length of the CDR3 is 14 residues. CDR1 is FNHDT and CDR2 is SITEND in the germline V gene (reference sequence). V gave up 2 bases and J gave up 4 bases, with 9 bases separating them. The part of the CDR3 DNA that was read is TGTGCCAGCAGTATGCAGGGATCCACCGGGCAGCTCTAC. It translates to CASSMQGSTGQLY. The entire CDR3 reads CASSMQGSTGQLYF.